This T cell receptor beta chain was captured in a study of cytomegalovirus exposure and HLA in healthy donors. Note on this clone: As yet, its antigen is unknown.

Study-wide findings and caveats: Later analysis demonstrated an association between a missense DCLRE1C variant and TCR beta V- and J-gene trimming.

A multiplex PCR was run with 60 Vbeta primers and 13 Jbeta primers. Sequencing used immunoSEQ multiplex PCR; TCRdb keeps in-frame clones, though not all of them. Of around 180,000 clones detected, roughly four fifths appear once; the ten largest clones hold about 4.9%. V was cut by 2 bases and J by 5 bases, with 15 bases left in between. Germline lookup yields CDR1 MDHEN and CDR2 SYDVKM. The CDR3 loop spans 15 amino acids. The chain is built from TRBV28 and TRBJ1-2; D possibly corresponds to TRBD1 (5 bases). The receptor comes from a girl between 10 and 17 years old in good health and CMV-seropositive. The specimen was PBMCs. The CDR3 DNA follows: TGTGCCAGCAGTTTAGGGGGGGGAGGCGGTTATGGCTACACCTTC. The encoded protein is CASSLGGGGGYGYTF.